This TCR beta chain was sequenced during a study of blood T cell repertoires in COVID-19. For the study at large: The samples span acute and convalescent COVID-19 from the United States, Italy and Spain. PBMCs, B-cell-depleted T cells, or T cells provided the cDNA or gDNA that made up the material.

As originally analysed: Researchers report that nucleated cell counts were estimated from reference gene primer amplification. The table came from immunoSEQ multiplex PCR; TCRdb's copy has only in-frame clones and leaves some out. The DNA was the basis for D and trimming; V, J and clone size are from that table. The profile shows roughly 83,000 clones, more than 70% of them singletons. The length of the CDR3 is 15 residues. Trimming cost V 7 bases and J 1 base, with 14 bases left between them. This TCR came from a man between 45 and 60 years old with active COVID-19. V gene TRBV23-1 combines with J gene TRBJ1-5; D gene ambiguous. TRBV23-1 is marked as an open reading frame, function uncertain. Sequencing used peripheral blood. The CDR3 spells CASIPHRESNQPQHF. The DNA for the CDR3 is TGCGCCAGCATCCCCCACCGAGAGAGCAATCAGCCCCAGCATTTT.